The sequence of this TCR beta chain was determined in a study of CD8+ T cells in alopecia areata. As for the study in general: A regimen of oral tofacitinib, 5 to 10 mg twice daily, was given to treated patients.

Germline CDR1 is SQVTM and CDR2 is ANQGSEA. The germline V and J ends were trimmed by 3 bases and 8 bases, with 13 bases remaining between them. The CDR3 is 12 residues long. Reverse transcribed after extraction, RNA yielded cDNA as the sequencing template. Profiling relied on immunoSEQ multiplex PCR, and the TCRdb table lists in-frame clones only, not all of them. The table has about 190,000 clones, approximately 61% seen once. Treatment indicated: oral pan-JAK inhibitor, 5-10 mg twice daily. This chain connects TRBV29-1 to TRBJ1-2; D is unresolved. This clonotype originated in a human donor with alopecia areata. Sample: CD4+ T cells sorted from blood, taken at week 24, from a patient treated with tofacitinib. CDR3 protein: CSVEGQAAGYTF. CDR3 sequence (DNA): TGCAGCGTTGAGGGCCAGGCAGCAGGCTACACCTTC.